These 28 T cell receptor beta chains share one sample of origin, sequenced in a study of cytomegalovirus exposure and HLA in healthy donors. Use of 60 Vbeta and 13 Jbeta primers characterized the PCR. Profiling relied on immunoSEQ multiplex PCR, and the TCRdb table lists in-frame clones only, not all of them. Altogether about 110,000 clones are present, 70% to 80% being singletons, with the ten largest covering over 4%. Sample: PBMCs. The receptors shown here come from a female donor in good health and CMV-seropositive.

This chain joins TRBV28 and TRBJ1-1; 11 bases are shared with TRBD1. After removal of 6 bases from V and 0 bases from J, the junction contained 12 bases not matched to a gene. Germline CDR1 MDHEN, CDR2 SYDVKM. This CDR3 has 18 amino acids. DNA for the CDR3: TGTGCCAGCAGCTCATATGGGACAGGGGGTATTATGAACACTGAAGCTTTCTTT. Its protein is CASSSYGTGGIMNTEAFF. Filled out from reference TRBV28 and TRBJ1-1, the complete variable domain reads DVKVTQSSRYLVKRTGEKVFLECVQDMDHENMFWYRQDPGLGLRLIYFSYDVKMKEKGDIPEGYSVSREKKERFSLILESASTNQTSMYLCASSSYGTGGIMNTEAFFGQGTRLTVV.

J is TRBJ2-1 and V is TRBV28; TRBD2 matches at 11 bases. V was pared by 6 bases and J by 4 bases, with 5 bases of the junction left unmatched. CDR3 length equals 15 residues. CDR1 and CDR2 (germline): MDHEN, SYDVKM. The CDR3 DNA follows: TGTGCCAGCAGACCTGGGACTAGCGGTTACAATGAGCAGTTCTTC. This sequence encodes CASRPGTSGYNEQFF.

The V and J genes are TRBV18 and TRBJ1-3, with TRBD1 matching over 9 bases. The CDR3 has 11 amino acids. The V segment lost 6 bases and the J segment 15 bases; nucleotides outside the gene matches: 6. The germline CDR1 and CDR2 sequences are KGHSH and LQKENI. The CDR3 DNA follows: TGTGCCAGCTCCCGCCGGGACAGGGCATATTTT. Protein: CASSRRDRAYF.

This chain joins TRBV6-5 and TRBJ1-5, with TRBD1 matching 9 bases. V lost 6 bases, J lost 5 bases, and 5 bases stayed unmatched. This CDR3 region has 14 residues. Germline CDR1 MNHEY, CDR2 SVGAGI. DNA for the CDR3: TGTGCCAGCAGGGGACAGGGATCGCATCAGCCCCAGCATTTT. This encodes CASRGQGSHQPQHF.

The CDR3 DNA reads TGTGCAAGTCGCTTGCTAGCGGGGGTTCACTCCTACAATGAGCAGTTCTTC. Its protein is CASRLLAGVHSYNEQFF. The chain recombines TRBV12-2 with TRBJ2-1; the table's D call, TRBD2, was not checked against the DNA. TRBV12-2 is designated a pseudogene. The CDR3 sequence is 17 residues long.

V usage is TRBV5-4 and J usage is TRBJ2-1; 9 bases are a match to TRBD1. The V gene's germline CDR1 is SGHNT and CDR2 YYREEE (reference sequence). Losses at the gene ends were 2 bases for V and 15 bases for J; bases not matched to a gene: 6. The CDR3 extends over 12 amino acids. CDR3 sequence reads: CASSFGTGPSFF. The CDR3 DNA sequence: TGTGCCAGCAGCTTTGGGACAGGGCCCTCGTTCTTC.

This clone was counted between two and nine times. The chain links TRBV5-1 to TRBJ1-1; 11 bases match TRBD1. Germline trimming cut 4 bases from V and 1 base from J; bases unmatched to any gene: 3. The germline V gene has CDR1 SGHRS and CDR2 YFSETQ. The CDR3 extends over 15 amino acids. CDR3 region: CASSRDRGTNTEAFF. CDR3 DNA sequence: TGCGCCAGCAGCAGGGACAGGGGGACGAACACTGAAGCTTTCTTT.

The rearrangement links TRBV2 to TRBJ2-3; TRBD2 matches at 7 bases. CDR3 length: 15 amino acids. Germline CDR1 is SNHLY and CDR2 is FYNNEI. The V segment lost 8 bases and the J segment 1 base; nucleotides outside the gene matches: 9. This CDR3 is CASDHGAGGTDTQYF. The DNA of the CDR3 is TGTGCCAGCGATCACGGGGCGGGGGGCACAGATACGCAGTATTTT.

The chain joins TRBV6-6 to TRBJ1-2, with a tentative D call TRBD1 (6 bases). The germline CDR1 and CDR2 sequences are MNHNY and SVGAGI (reference sequence). Trimming took off 4 bases at V and 4 bases at J, with 10 bases between the two ends. CDR3 length: 13 residues. The CDR3 spells CASSSQGPYGYTF. CDR3 nucleotide sequence: TGTGCCAGCAGTTCTCAGGGGCCCTATGGCTACACCTTC.

The chain uses TRBV7-2 and TRBJ2-4; tentative D call: TRBD2 (6 bases). Germline V CDR1 and CDR2: SGHTA, FQGNSA. The CDR3 is made up of 15 amino acids. V was clipped by 3 bases and J by 4 bases, with 13 bases between them. As DNA, the CDR3 is TGTGCCAGCAGCTTTAATGCGGGACCAAAAAACATTCAGTACTTC. Its translation: CASSFNAGPKNIQYF.

This clone was seen only once. The genes are TRBV28 and TRBJ1-1; D may be TRBD1 (5 bases). Germline V gives CDR1 MDHEN, CDR2 SYDVKM. Deletions cut 5 bases from V and 1 base from J, with 8 bases between. This CDR3 is built from 13 residues. Here the CDR3 reads CASSPGQNTEAFF. The CDR3 nucleotides read TGTGCCAGCAGTCCAGGACAGAACACTGAAGCTTTCTTT.

The chain links TRBV9 to TRBJ1-3; D uncertain. The V end lost 3 bases, the J end lost 1 base, and 2 bases lay between the germline ends. Germline values: CDR1 SGDLS, CDR2 YYNGEE. The CDR3 is 12 amino acids. As DNA, the CDR3 is TGTGCCAGCAGCGCTTCTGGAAACACCATATATTTT. Translated: CASSASGNTIYF. Filled out from reference TRBV9 and TRBJ1-3, the complete variable domain reads DSGVTQTPKHLITATGQRVTLRCSPRSGDLSVYWYQQSLDQGLQFLIQYYNGEERAKGNILERFSAQQFPDLHSELNLSSLELGDSALYFCASSASGNTIYFGEGSWLTVV.

The rearrangement links TRBV27 to TRBJ1-1, with 7 bases aligning to TRBD1. The trim removed 0 bases at V and 5 bases at J, leaving 6 bases unmatched. CDR3 length equals 15 residues. Germline loops: CDR1 MNHEY, CDR2 SMNVEV (reference sequence). The chain's CDR3 is CASSLSNRGGTEAFF. The CDR3 region has the DNA TGTGCCAGCAGTTTATCGAACAGGGGAGGAACTGAAGCTTTCTTT.

The rearrangement uses TRBV30 and TRBJ2-7; 11 bases are shared with TRBD1. Trimming took 3 bases from V and 6 from J; bases not matched to a gene: 4. CDR1 is GTSNPN and CDR2 is SVGIG in the germline V gene (reference sequence). The CDR3 consists of 13 residues. CDR3 in DNA: TGTGCCTGGAGCGACGGGACAGGGGGCGAGCAGTACTTC. It is translated as CAWSDGTGGEQYF.

The chain uses TRBV29-1 and TRBJ2-5, with TRBD2 matching over 8 bases. The DNA end lines up better with TRBJ2-7; the J call may be wrong. The germline CDR1 and CDR2 sequences are SQVTM and ANQGSEA. CDR3 length: 15 residues. Here the CDR3 DNA reads TGCAGCGTTGAAGTTGGGGCGGGAGGTCGATACGAGCAGTACTTC. Protein sequence: CSVEVGAGGRYEQYF.

This clone was observed a handful of times. The chain joins TRBV30 to TRBJ1-2; D gene unclear. Germline CDR1 and CDR2: GTSNPN and SVGIG (reference sequence). The CDR3 is 12 residues long. Trimming removed 0 bases from V and 8 bases from J, with 10 bases in between. CDR3 amino acids: CAWSVRTGGYTF. As DNA, the CDR3 is TGTGCCTGGAGTGTTAGGACGGGGGGCTACACCTTC.

This clone was counted only a few times. The J gene is TRBJ2-2, the V gene TRBV7-9, with a weak D call TRBD2 (5 bases). V lost 2 bases and J lost 7, with 11 bases in between. Germline V CDR1 and CDR2: SEHNR, FQNEAQ (reference sequence). The length of the CDR3 is 14 residues. DNA for the CDR3: TGTGCCAGCAGCTTACCCACAGAGGGCGGGGAGCTGTTTTTT. Encoded protein: CASSLPTEGGELFF.

This chain connects TRBV28 to TRBJ2-5; D gene unclear. V shed 4 bases and J shed 5 bases, with 2 bases lying between them. The CDR3 is 10 residues long. Germline V lookup: CDR1 MDHEN, CDR2 SYDVKM. CDR3 region: CASSSETQYF. Written as DNA, the CDR3 is TGTGCCAGCAGTTCGGAGACCCAGTACTTC.

V and J are TRBV19 and TRBJ1-5; 8 bases match TRBD1. V lost 4 bases and J lost 5; bases outside the gene matches: 4. The length of the CDR3 is 14 residues. CDR1 and CDR2 (germline): LNHDA, SQIVND (reference sequence). This CDR3 reads CASSTGQAYQPQHF. The CDR3 DNA is TGTGCCAGTAGTACGGGACAGGCCTATCAGCCCCAGCATTTT.

V usage is TRBV19 and J usage is TRBJ1-1; 8 bases align to TRBD1. The CDR3 runs to 15 residues. The germline V gene encodes CDR1 LNHDA and CDR2 SQIVND (reference sequence). With 3 bases clipped from V and 5 bases from J, the junction kept 8 bases outside the gene matches. The CDR3 region is CASSILDREYTEAFF. DNA of the CDR3: TGTGCCAGTAGTATCCTGGACAGGGAGTATACTGAAGCTTTCTTT.

V gene TRBV11-3 combines with J gene TRBJ2-2, with D possibly matching TRBD2 (5 bases). V was cut by 1 base and J by 13 bases, with 13 bases left in between. The CDR3 is 13 amino acids. Looked up from germline, CDR1 is SGHNT and CDR2 is YENEEA. This CDR3 is CASSLGPTRGLFF. DNA for the CDR3: TGTGCCAGCAGCTTAGGACCCACCCGGGGGCTGTTTTTT.

The rearrangement links TRBV19 to TRBJ1-5, with D perhaps TRBD1 (6 bases). Trimming removed 4 bases from V and 1 base from J, with 11 bases in between. The CDR3 is made up of 15 amino acids. Germline loops: CDR1 LNHDA, CDR2 SQIVND (reference sequence). CDR3 coding DNA: TGTGCCAGTAGTAACAGGGCAGGGAGCAATCAGCCCCAGCATTTT. Translated: CASSNRAGSNQPQHF.

Comments on this clone: One end of the junction is discordant with germline, which a read error may explain. The chain is built from TRBV7-7 and TRBJ2-5, with D possibly TRBD1 on 5 matching bases. Germline V gene data show CDR1 as SSHAT and CDR2 as FNYEAQ (reference sequence). The CDR3 is 15 amino acids. CDR3 amino acids: CASSHRPRQTETQYF. CDR3 sequence (DNA): TGTGCTAGCAGCCATAGACCCCGACAGACAGAGACCCAGTACTTC.

This chain uses TRBV27 with TRBJ2-1, with D unclear. CDR3 size: 12 residues. Germline lookup yields CDR1 MNHEY and CDR2 SMNVEV (reference sequence). Between the trimmed V and J ends, which lost 3 bases and 9 bases, there was a span of 9 bases. The CDR3: CASSFRKSEQFF. CDR3 in DNA: TGTGCCAGCAGTTTCCGAAAGAGTGAGCAGTTCTTC.

The V gene is TRBV19, the J gene TRBJ1-5; D possibly corresponds to TRBD1 (5 bases). Germline V CDR1 and CDR2: LNHDA, SQIVND (reference sequence). Trimming took 5 bases from V and 9 from J, leaving 14 bases between them. The CDR3 consists of 13 residues. DNA for the CDR3: TGTGCCAGTAGTGCGACAGAGAAATTGCCCCAGCATTTT. Translating gives CASSATEKLPQHF.

This chain's CDR3 is CASSPRQGGSYNSPLHF. The DNA for the CDR3 is TGTGCCAGCTCACCCAGACAGGGCGGCTCCTATAATTCACCCCTCCACTTT. The chain links TRBV18 to TRBJ1-6; 7 positions match TRBD1. Germline lookup yields CDR1 KGHSH and CDR2 LQKENI. The CDR3 consists of 17 residues. V shed 3 bases and J 0 bases; nucleotides not matched to a gene: 5.

The chain recombines TRBV2 with TRBJ1-5, with D maybe TRBD1 (6 bases). This CDR3 contains 15 residues. The germline V and J ends were trimmed by 1 base and 2 bases, with 9 bases remaining between them. The germline V gene has CDR1 SNHLY and CDR2 FYNNEI. The CDR3 reads CASSEGGGGNQPQHF. In DNA, the CDR3 is TGTGCCAGCAGTGAAGGGGGGGGCGGCAATCAGCCCCAGCATTTT.

The chain carries TRBV29-1 and TRBJ1-2; TRBD1 agrees at 8 bases. Losses at the gene ends were 4 bases for V and 4 bases for J; bases not matched to a gene: 11. The CDR3 is made up of 15 amino acids. Germline CDR1 is SQVTM and CDR2 is ANQGSEA. The CDR3 here is CSVVGRTGKAYGYTF. The CDR3 DNA sequence: TGCAGCGTTGTAGGCCGGACAGGGAAAGCCTATGGCTACACCTTC. Looking up the rest from reference TRBV29-1 and TRBJ1-2 gives the full variable domain: SAVISQKPSRDICQRGTSLTIQCQVDSQVTMMFWYRQQPGQSLTLIATANQGSEATYESGFVIDKFPISRPNLTFSTLTVSNMSPEDSSIYLCSVVGRTGKAYGYTFGSGTRLTVV.